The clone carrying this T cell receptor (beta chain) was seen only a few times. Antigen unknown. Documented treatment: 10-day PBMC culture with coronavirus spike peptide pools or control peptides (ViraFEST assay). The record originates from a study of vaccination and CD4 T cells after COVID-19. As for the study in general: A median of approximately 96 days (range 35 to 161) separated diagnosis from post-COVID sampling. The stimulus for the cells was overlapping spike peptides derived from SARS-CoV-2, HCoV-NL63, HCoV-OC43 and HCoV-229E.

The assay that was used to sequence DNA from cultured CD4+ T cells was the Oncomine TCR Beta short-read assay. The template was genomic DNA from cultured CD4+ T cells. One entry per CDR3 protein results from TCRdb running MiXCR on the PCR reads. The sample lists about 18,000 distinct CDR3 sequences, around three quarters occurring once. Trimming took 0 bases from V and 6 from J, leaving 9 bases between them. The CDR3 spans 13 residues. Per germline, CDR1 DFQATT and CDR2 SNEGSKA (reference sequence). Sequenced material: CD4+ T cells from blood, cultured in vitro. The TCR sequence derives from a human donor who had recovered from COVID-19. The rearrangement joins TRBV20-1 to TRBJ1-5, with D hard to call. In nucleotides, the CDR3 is TGCAGTGCTAGAGATAACCCGGGTCAGCCCCAGCATTTT. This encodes CSARDNPGQPQHF.